This T cell receptor (beta chain) was profiled in a study of blood T cell repertoires in COVID-19. Background on the study: The United States, Italy and Spain supplied acute and convalescent COVID-19 samples.

There are 16 residues in the CDR3. Germline CDR1 is SGDLS and CDR2 is YYNGEE. After removal of 4 bases from V and 6 bases from J, the junction contained 9 bases not matched to a gene. This table comes from immunoSEQ multiplex PCR, and its TCRdb copy is limited to in-frame clones, with some not included. The repertoire holds approximately 170,000 clones, with approximately 91% as singletons. The receptor was derived from a man aged 18 to 30 with COVID-19, enrolled during active disease. The chain is built from TRBV9 and TRBJ2-7; 14 bases map to TRBD2. Sequencing was carried out using peripheral blood. The CDR3 sequence is CASSPHGGLAGVEQYF. The CDR3 DNA is TGTGCCAGCAGCCCCCACGGGGGACTAGCGGGAGTCGAGCAGTACTTC.